The text below deals with one T cell receptor (beta chain). The antigen is unknown. The data were obtained in a study of identifying expanded T cells in peripheral blood. Whole-study findings and limits: Clone count variance between approximately 2-week samples rose with total template count.

The CDR3 is made up of 14 amino acids. Looked up from germline, CDR1 is GTSNPN and CDR2 is SVGIG (reference sequence). Unmatched junction bases numbered 4, after V lost 3 bases and J lost 0 bases. The repertoire was sequenced with immunoSEQ multiplex PCR; TCRdb's copy has only in-frame clones and lacks some. The profile shows over 85,000 clones, more than 75% of them singletons. The TCR originated in a person between 18 and 75 years old in good health. The chain joins TRBV30 to TRBJ2-7; 8 bases are a match to TRBD1. Sample: blood. The CDR3: CAWSTGGSSYEQYF. The CDR3 coding sequence is TGTGCCTGGAGCACAGGGGGAAGCTCCTACGAGCAGTACTTC.